This TCR beta chain was sequenced in a study of shared clonotypes between healthy human individuals. Germline V CDR1 and CDR2: LNHDA, SQIVND (reference sequence). Trimming cost V 4 bases and J 9 bases; bases outside gene matches: 3. This CDR3 region has 14 residues. Some 30,000 T cell genomes, or roughly 200 ng DNA, went into the sorted-subset replicate PCRs. Clones were sequenced by immunoSEQ multiplex PCR, and TCRdb holds only the in-frame ones, with some missing. The table includes millions of clones, 85% to 95% detected once. Sequenced material: naive CD4+ T cells sorted from blood. Subset: CD45RA+ positively selected. The chain combines TRBV19 with TRBJ1-6; 10 bases agree with TRBD1. The source is a man aged 18 to 30 in good health. The CDR3 spells CASSRDRGTSPLHF. The CDR3 nucleotides are TGTGCCAGTAGTAGGGACAGGGGTACTTCACCCCTCCACTTT.